The source of this TCR beta chain is a study of T cell changes during pregnancy in multiple sclerosis. TCRdb's copy holds only in-frame clones and misses some; the assay was immunoSEQ multiplex PCR. The sample consists of approximately 38,000 clones, more than 85% of them appearing once. The sample in question was CD8+ T cells from peripheral blood mononuclear cells, obtained in the third trimester of pregnancy. This TCR was recovered from a female donor with multiple sclerosis, enrolled in a pregnancy study.

In DNA, the CDR3 is TGTGCCAGCAGTTCAACGGGACAGAACACCGGGGAGCTGTTTTTT. Translated, it gives CASSSTGQNTGELFF. V gene TRBV7-9 combines with J gene TRBJ2-2, with D possibly matching TRBD1 (6 bases). This CDR3 has 15 amino acids. V lost 6 bases and J lost 1, with 12 bases in between. CDR1 and CDR2 (germline): SEHNR, FQNEAQ (reference sequence).